This record covers a single TCR beta chain. In its sample, this clonotype was seen many times. Its antigen is currently not known. Base-call qualities are not available, and no considerably larger clone is one nucleotide away. These data are taken from a study of T-cell reconstitution after alpha-beta-depleted transplantation in children (dated by TCRdb to between 2015 and 2016). Broadly, across the study: Using TCR repertoire profiling, the study followed T-cell immune reconstitution in a quantitative way in children after TCRalphabeta/CD19-depleted allogeneic hematopoietic cell transplantation.

The CDR3 numbers 14 residues from cysteine through phenylalanine. The CDR3 DNA has 42 bases and is translated from base 1. V is pared back by 5 bases and J by 4 bases, with 14 bases lying between the germline termini. The germline V gene (reference sequence) specifies SEHNR as CDR1 and FQNEAQ as CDR2. The protocol used for the library was PCR. The instrument given in TCRdb is Illumina HiSeq 2500. To normalize quantification of the TCRbeta repertoire, the TCR libraries were built with molecular barcoding that relied on unique molecular identifiers. Starting from the raw public reads, TCRdb applied fastp trimming at Q25, assembled clones with MiXCR and retained in-frame beta chains. One record per CDR3 amino acid sequence lists the most common genes and DNA. In all, the sample holds roughly 300,000 distinct CDR3 sequences, and almost 10% of those were seen once. About 9.4% of the sample is in the top ten clones.

This receptor was obtained from a human donor who donated a stem cell graft to a child with SCID. This chain is built from TRBV7-9 and TRBJ1-1; too little of a D gene remains to name it. The sequencing used PBMCs from the stem cell graft donor, collected from the stem cell graft. The CDR3 in this case is CASSPKGLVTEAFF. Here is the DNA: TGTGCCAGCAGCCCCAAAGGGTTAGTCACTGAAGCTTTCTTT.